The text below deals with one T cell receptor beta chain. There are 14 residues in the CDR3. J lost 2 bases, V lost 7 bases, and 6 bases had no gene match. Germline V CDR1 and CDR2: SGHRS, YFSETQ. The data derive from a study of blood T cell repertoires in COVID-19. Generated by immunoSEQ multiplex PCR, the TCRdb table keeps only in-frame clones and is missing some. This table holds about 350,000 clones, about 92% found once. The sequenced sample was peripheral blood. This chain uses TRBV5-1 with TRBJ2-7, with 10 bases fitting TRBD1. The clonotype comes from a woman aged 60-75 years with COVID-19, enrolled during active disease. The CDR3 bases are TGCGCCAGCGCACCGGGACAGGGGACCTACGAGCAGTACTTC. Translated, it gives CASAPGQGTYEQYF.